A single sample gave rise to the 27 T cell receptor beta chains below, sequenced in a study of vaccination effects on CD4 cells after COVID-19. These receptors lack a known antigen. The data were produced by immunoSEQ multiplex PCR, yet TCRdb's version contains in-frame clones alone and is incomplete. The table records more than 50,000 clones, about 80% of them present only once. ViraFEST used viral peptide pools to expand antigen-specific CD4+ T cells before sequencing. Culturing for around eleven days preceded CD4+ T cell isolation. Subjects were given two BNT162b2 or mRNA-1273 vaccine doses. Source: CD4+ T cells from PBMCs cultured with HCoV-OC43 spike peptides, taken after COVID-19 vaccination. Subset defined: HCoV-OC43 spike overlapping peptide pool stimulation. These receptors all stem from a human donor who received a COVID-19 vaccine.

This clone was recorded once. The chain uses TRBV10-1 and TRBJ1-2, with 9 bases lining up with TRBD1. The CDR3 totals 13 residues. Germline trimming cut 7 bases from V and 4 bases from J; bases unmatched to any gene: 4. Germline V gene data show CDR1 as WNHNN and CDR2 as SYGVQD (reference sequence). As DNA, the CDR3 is TGCGCCAGCAACCCGGGACAGGGCTATGGCTACACCTTC. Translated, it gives CASNPGQGYGYTF.

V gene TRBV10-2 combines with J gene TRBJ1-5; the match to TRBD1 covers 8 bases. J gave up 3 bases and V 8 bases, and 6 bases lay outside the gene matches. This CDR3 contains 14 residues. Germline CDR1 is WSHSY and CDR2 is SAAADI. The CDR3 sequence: CASGQTGANQPQHF. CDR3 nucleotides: TGCGCCAGCGGTCAGACAGGGGCCAATCAGCCCCAGCATTTT.

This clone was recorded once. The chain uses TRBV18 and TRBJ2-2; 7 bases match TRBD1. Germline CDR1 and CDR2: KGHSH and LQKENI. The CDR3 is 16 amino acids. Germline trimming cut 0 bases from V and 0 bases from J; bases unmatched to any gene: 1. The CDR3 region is CASSPPDRPNTGELFF. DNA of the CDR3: TGTGCCAGCTCACCACCGGACAGGCCGAACACCGGGGAGCTGTTTTTT.

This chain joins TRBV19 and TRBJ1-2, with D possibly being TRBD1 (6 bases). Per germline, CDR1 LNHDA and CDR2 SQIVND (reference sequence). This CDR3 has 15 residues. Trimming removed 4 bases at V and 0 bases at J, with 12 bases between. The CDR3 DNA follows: TGTGCCAGTAGTACTTCGACAGGCCCTAACTATGGCTACACCTTC. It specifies CASSTSTGPNYGYTF. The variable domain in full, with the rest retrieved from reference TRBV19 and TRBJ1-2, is DGGITQSPKYLFRKEGQNVTLSCEQNLNHDAMYWYRQDPGQGLRLIYYSQIVNDFQKGDIAEGYSVSREKKESFPLTVTSAQKNPTAFYLCASSTSTGPNYGYTFGSGTRLTVV.

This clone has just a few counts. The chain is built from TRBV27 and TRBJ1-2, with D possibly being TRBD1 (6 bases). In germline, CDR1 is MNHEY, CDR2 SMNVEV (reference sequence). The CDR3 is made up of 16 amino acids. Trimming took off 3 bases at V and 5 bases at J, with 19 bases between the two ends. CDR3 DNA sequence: TGTGCCAGCAGTTTGGGTGGGGGGGCGGGGTTTTATGGCTACACCTTC. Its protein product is CASSLGGGAGFYGYTF.

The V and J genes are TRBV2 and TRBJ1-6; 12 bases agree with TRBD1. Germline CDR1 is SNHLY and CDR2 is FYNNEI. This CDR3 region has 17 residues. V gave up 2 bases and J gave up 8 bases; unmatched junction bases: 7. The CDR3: CASSEIRGTGGHSPLHF. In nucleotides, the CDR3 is TGTGCCAGCAGTGAAATTAGAGGGACAGGGGGCCATTCACCCCTCCACTTT.

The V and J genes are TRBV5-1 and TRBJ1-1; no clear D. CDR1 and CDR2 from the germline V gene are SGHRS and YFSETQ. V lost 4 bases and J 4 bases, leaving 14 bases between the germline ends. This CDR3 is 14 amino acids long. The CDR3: CASSPGIWGTEAFF. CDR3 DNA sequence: TGCGCCAGCAGCCCTGGGATTTGGGGCACTGAAGCTTTCTTT.

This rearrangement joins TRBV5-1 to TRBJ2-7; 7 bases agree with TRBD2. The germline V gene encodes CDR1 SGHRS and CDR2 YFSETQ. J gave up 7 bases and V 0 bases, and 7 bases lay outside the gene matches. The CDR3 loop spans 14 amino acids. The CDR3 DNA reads TGCGCCAGCAGCTTGGACGGGGGGTCCAGGGAGCAGTACGTC. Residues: CASSLDGGSREQYV.

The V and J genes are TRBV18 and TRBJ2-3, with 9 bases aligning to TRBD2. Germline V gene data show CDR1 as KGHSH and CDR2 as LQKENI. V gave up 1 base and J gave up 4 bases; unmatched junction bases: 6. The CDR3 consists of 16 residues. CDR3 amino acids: CASSPLLAGAADTQYF. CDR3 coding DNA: TGTGCCAGCTCACCACTATTAGCGGGGGCTGCAGATACGCAGTATTTT.

The CDR3 DNA sequence: TGTGCCAGCAGCCACAGCACAGATACGCAGTATTTT. It is translated as CASSHSTDTQYF. The chain recombines TRBV3-1 (or the pseudogene TRBV3-2) with TRBJ2-3; D not resolved. Germline V lookup: CDR1 LGHDT, CDR2 YNNKEL (reference sequence). The germline V and J ends were trimmed by 3 bases and 0 bases, with 1 base remaining between them. The CDR3 runs to 12 residues.

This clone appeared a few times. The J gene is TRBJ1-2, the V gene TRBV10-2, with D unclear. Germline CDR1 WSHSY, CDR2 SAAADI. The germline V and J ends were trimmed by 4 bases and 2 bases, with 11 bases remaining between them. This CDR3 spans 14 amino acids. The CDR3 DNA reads TGCGCCAGCAGTGTTGAGTTAGTGAACTATGGCTACACCTTC. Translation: CASSVELVNYGYTF.

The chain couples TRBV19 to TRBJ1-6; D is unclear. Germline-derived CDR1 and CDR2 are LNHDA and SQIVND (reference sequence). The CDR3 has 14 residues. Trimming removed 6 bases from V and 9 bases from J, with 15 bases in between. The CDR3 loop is CASRTGGVSSPLHF. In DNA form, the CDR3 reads TGTGCCAGTAGGACGGGTGGGGTAAGTTCACCCCTCCACTTT.

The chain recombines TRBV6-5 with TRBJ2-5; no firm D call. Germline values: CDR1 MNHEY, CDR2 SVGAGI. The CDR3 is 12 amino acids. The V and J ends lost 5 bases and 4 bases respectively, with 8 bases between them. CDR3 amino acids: CASSNPLETQYF. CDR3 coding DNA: TGTGCCAGCAGTAACCCCTTAGAGACCCAGTACTTC.

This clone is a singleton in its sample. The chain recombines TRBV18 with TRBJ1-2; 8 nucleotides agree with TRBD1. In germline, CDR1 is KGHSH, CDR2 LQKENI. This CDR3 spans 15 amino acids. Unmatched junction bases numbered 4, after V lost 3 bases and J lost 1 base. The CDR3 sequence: CASSPTGVHNYGYTF. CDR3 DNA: TGTGCCAGCTCACCGACAGGGGTACATAACTATGGCTACACCTTC.

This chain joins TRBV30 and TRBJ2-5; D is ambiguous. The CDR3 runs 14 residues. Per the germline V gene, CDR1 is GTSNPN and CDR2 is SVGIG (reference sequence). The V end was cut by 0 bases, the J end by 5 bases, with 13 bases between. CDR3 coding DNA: TGTGCCTGGAGTGTACTTTCAGACGGGGAGACCCAGTACTTC. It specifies CAWSVLSDGETQYF.

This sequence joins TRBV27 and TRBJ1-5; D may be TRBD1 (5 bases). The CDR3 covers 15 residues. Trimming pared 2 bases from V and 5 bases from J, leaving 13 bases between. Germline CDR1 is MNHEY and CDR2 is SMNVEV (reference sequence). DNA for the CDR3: TGTGCCAGCAGTTTAAGGTGGGGGATCGATCAGCCCCAGCATTTT. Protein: CASSLRWGIDQPQHF.

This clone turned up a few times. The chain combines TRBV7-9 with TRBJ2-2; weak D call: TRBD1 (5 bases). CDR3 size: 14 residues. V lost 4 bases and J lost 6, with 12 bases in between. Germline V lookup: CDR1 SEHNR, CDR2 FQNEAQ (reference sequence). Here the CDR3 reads CASSSTQGSGELFF. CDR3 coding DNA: TGTGCCAGCAGCTCCACCCAGGGTTCCGGGGAGCTGTTTTTT.

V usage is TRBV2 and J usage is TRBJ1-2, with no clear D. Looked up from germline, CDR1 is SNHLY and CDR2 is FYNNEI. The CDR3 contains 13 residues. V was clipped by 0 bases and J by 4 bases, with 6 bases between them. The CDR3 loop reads CASSEARPYGYTF. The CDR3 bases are TGTGCCAGCAGTGAAGCGCGACCCTATGGCTACACCTTC.

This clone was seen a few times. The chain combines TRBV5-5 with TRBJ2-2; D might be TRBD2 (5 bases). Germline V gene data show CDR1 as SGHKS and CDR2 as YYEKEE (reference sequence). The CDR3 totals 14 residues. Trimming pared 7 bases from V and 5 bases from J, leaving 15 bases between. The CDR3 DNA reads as TGTGCCAGCGGGGAGAGGTACCTAACCGGGGAGCTGTTTTTT. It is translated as CASGERYLTGELFF. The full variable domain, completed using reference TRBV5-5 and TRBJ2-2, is DAGVTQSPTHLIKTRGQQVTLRCSPISGHKSVSWYQQVLGQGPQFIFQYYEKEERGRGNFPDRFSARQFPNYSSELNVNALLLGDSALYLCASGERYLTGELFFGEGSRLTVL.

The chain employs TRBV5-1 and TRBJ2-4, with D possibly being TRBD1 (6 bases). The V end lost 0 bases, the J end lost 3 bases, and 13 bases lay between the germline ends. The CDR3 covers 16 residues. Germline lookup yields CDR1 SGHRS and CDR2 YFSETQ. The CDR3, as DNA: TGCGCCAGCAGCTTGGGGGCACAGGGAGTCAAAAACATTCAGTACTTC. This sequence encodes CASSLGAQGVKNIQYF.

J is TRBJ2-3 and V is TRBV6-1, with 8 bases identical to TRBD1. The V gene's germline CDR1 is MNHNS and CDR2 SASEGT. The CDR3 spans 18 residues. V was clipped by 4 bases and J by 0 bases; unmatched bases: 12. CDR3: CASSARRGRFASTDTQYF. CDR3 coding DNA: TGTGCCAGCAGTGCTCGCAGGGGGCGCTTTGCTAGCACAGATACGCAGTATTTT.

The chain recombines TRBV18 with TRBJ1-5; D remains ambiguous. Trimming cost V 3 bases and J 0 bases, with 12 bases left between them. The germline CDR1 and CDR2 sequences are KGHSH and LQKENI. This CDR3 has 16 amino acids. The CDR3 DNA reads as TGTGCCAGCTCACCCCCGGGCCTGCGTAGCAATCAGCCCCAGCATTTT. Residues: CASSPPGLRSNQPQHF. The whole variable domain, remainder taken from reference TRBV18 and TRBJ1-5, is NAGVMQNPRHLVRRRGQEARLRCSPMKGHSHVYWYRQLPEEGLKFMVYLQKENIIDESGMPKERFSAEFPKEGPSILRIQQVVRGDSAAYFCASSPPGLRSNQPQHFGDGTRLSIL.

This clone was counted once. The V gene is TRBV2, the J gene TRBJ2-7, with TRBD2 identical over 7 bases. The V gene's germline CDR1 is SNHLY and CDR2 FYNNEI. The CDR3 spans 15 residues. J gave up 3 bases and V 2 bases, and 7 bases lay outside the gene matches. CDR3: CASSEQGGSDYEQYV. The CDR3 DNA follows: TGTGCCAGCAGTGAACAGGGCGGGAGCGACTACGAGCAGTACGTC.

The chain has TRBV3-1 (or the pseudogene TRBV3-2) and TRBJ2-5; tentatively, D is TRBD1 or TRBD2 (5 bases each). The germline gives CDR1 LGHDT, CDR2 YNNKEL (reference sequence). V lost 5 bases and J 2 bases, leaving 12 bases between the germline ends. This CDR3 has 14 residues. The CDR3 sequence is CASSYRGAQETQYF. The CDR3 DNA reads TGTGCCAGCAGCTACCGAGGGGCGCAAGAGACCCAGTACTTC.

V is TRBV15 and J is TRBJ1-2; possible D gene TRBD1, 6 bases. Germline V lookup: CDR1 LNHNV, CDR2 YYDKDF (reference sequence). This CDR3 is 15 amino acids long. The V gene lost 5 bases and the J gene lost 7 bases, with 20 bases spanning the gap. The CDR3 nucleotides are TGTGCCACCAGCCCTGGGGGCAGTCCTAGAGCTGGCTACACCTTC. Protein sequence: CATSPGGSPRAGYTF. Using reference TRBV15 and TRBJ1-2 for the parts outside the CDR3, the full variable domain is DAMVIQNPRYQVTQFGKPVTLSCSQTLNHNVMYWYQQKSSQAPKLLFHYYDKDFNNEADTPDNFQSRRPNTSFCFLDIRSPGLGDTAMYLCATSPGGSPRAGYTFGSGTRLTVV.

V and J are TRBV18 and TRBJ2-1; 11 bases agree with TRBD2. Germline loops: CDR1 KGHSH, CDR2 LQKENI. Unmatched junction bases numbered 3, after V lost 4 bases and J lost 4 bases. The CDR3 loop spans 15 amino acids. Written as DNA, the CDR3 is TGTGCCAGCTCACTTCTAGCGGGGGGATACAATGAGCAGTTCTTC. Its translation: CASSLLAGGYNEQFF.

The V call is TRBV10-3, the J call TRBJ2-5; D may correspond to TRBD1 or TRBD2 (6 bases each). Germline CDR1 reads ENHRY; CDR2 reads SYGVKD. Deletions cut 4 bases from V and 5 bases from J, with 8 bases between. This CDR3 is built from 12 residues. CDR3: CAISGGGETQYF. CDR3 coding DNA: TGTGCCATCAGTGGAGGGGGGGAGACCCAGTACTTC.